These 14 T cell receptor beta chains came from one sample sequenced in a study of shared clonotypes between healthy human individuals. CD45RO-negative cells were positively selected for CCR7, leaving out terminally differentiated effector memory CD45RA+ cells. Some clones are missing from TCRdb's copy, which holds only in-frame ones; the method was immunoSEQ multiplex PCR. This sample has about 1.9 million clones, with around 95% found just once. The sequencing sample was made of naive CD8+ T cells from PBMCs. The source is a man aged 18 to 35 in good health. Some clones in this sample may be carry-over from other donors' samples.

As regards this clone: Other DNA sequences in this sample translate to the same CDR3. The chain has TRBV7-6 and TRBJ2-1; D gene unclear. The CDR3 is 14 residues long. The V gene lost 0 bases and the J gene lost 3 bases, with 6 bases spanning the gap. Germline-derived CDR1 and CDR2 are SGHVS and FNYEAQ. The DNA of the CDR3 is TGTGCCAGCAGCTTAGCTGGCGACTACAATGAGCAGTTCTTC. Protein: CASSLAGDYNEQFF. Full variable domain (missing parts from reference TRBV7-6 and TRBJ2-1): GAGVSQSPRYKVTKRGQDVALRCDPISGHVSLYWYRQALGQGPEFLTYFNYEAQQDKSGLPNDRFSAERPEGSISTLTIQRTEQRDSAMYRCASSLAGDYNEQFFGPGTRLTVL.

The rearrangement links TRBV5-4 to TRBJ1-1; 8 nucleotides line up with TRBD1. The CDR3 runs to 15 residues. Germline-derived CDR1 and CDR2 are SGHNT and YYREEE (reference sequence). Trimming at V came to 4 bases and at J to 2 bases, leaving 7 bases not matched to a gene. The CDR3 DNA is TGTGCCAGCAGCGAATTAGACAGGGGAAACACTGAAGCTTTCTTT. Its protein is CASSELDRGNTEAFF.

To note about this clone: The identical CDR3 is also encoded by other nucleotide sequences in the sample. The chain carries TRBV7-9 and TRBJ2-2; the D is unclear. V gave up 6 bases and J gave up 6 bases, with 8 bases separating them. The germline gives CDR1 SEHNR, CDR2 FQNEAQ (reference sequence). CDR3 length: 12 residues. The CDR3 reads CASSPGPGELFF. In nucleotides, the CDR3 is TGTGCCAGCAGTCCGGGCCCCGGGGAGCTGTTTTTT.

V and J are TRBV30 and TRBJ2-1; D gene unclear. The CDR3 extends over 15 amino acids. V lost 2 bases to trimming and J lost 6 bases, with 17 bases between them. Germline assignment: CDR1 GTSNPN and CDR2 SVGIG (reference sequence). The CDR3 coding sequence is TGTGCCTGGAGTTCCCGAACATCTGAACTCAATGAGCAGTTCTTC. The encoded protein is CAWSSRTSELNEQFF.

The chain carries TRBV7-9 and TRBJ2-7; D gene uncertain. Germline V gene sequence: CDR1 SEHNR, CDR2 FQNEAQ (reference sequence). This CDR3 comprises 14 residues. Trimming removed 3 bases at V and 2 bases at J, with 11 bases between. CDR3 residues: CASSFPGAPYEQYF. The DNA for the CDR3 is TGTGCCAGCAGCTTCCCCGGTGCTCCCTACGAGCAGTACTTC. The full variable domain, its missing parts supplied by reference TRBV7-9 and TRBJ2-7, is DTGVSQNPRHKITKRGQNVTFRCDPISEHNRLYWYRQTLGQGPEFLTYFQNEAQLEKSRLLSDRFSAERPKGSFSTLEIQRTEQGDSAMYLCASSFPGAPYEQYFGPGTRLTVT.

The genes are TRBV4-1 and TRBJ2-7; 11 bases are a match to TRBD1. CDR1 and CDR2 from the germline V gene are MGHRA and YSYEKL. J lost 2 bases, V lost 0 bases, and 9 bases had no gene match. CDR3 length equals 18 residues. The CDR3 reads CASSQERGGTGGAYEQYF. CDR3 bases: TGCGCCAGCAGCCAAGAAAGAGGGGGGACAGGGGGAGCCTACGAGCAGTACTTC.

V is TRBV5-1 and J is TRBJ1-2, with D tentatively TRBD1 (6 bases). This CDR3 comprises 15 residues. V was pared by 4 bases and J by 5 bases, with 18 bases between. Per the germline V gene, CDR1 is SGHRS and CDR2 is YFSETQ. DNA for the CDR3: TGCGCCAGCAGCACTGGGACACAACTAAATTATGGCTACACCTTC. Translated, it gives CASSTGTQLNYGYTF.

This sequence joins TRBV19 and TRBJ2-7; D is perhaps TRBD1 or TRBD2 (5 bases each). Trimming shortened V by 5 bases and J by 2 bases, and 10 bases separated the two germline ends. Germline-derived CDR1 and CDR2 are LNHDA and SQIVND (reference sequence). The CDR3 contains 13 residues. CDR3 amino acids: CASSSGTAYEQYF. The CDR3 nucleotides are TGTGCCAGTAGTTCCGGGACGGCCTACGAGCAGTACTTC. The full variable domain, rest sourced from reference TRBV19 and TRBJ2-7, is DGGITQSPKYLFRKEGQNVTLSCEQNLNHDAMYWYRQDPGQGLRLIYYSQIVNDFQKGDIAEGYSVSREKKESFPLTVTSAQKNPTAFYLCASSSGTAYEQYFGPGTRLTVT.

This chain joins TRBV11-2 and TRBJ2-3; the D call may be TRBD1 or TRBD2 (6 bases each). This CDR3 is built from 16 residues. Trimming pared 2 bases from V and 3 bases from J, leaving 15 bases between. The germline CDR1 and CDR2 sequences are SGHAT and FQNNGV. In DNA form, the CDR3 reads TGTGCCAGCAGCTTACGGGGGCGCGGAGGAACAGATACGCAGTATTTT. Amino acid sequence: CASSLRGRGGTDTQYF.

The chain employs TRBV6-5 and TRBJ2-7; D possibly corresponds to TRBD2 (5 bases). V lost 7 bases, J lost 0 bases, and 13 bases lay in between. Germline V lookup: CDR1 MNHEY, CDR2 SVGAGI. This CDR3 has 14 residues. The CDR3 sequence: CASTSAGDSYEQYF. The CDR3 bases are TGTGCCAGCACCTCCGCGGGTGACTCCTACGAGCAGTACTTC.

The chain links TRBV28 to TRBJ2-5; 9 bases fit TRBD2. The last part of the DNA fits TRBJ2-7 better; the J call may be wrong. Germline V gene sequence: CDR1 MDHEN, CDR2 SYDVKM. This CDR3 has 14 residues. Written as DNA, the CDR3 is TGTGCCAGCAGACGCCCTAGCGGGACCTACGAGCAGTACTTC. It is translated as CASRRPSGTYEQYF.

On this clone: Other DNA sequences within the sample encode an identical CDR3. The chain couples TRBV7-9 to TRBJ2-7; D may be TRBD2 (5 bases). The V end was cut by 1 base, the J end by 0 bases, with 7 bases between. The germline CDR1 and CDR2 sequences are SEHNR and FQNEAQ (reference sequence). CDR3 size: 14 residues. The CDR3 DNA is TGTGCCAGCAGCTTAGTGGGGAGCTCCTACGAGCAGTACTTC. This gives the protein CASSLVGSSYEQYF.

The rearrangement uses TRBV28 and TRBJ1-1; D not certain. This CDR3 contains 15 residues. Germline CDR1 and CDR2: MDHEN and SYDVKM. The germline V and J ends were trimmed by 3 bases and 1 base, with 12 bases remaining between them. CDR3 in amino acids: CASSFFEGANTEAFF. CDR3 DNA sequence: TGTGCCAGCAGTTTTTTTGAGGGAGCGAACACTGAAGCTTTCTTT.

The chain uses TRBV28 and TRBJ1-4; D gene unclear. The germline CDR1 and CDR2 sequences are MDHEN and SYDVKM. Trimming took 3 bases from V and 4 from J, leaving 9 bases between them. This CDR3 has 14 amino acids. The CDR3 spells CASSFTEINEKLFF. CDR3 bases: TGTGCCAGCAGTTTTACAGAGATTAATGAAAAACTGTTTTTT.